The present T cell receptor beta chain was sequenced within a study of T cells in Graves' hyperthyroidism and ophthalmopathy. Comments on this clonotype: Its matching antigen is unknown.

Germline V gene lookup returns CDR1 SGHVS and CDR2 FNYEAQ. V lost 7 bases to trimming and J lost 4 bases; unmatched junction nucleotides: 12. The CDR3 length is 15 residues. The TCR beta CDR3 regions underwent amplification using RNA transcripts as the source. HTBI primers were the set used in a first-round RT-PCR of the TCR CDR3. TCRdb analysed the multiplex PCR reads with MiXCR anew, one entry per CDR3 protein. This repertoire shows about 700,000 distinct CDR3 sequences, roughly 46% found once; its top ten account for less than 9%. The study's findings and limits: Peripheral blood also featured most of the thyroid clonotypes expanded above 0.001.

Diagnosis relied on clinical symptoms, serum thyroxine and TRAb, thyroid ultrasound and orbital computed tomography. The specimen sequenced was peripheral blood or thyroid tissue (not recorded which). The genes are TRBV7-6 and TRBJ1-2; 7 bases align to TRBD1. The clonotype originates from an adult man with Graves' disease, either hyperthyroidism or ophthalmopathy (not recorded which). The CDR3 DNA reads as TGTGCCAGCACCAATTGGACAGGAGTGTTCTATGGCTACACCTTC. It yields the protein CASTNWTGVFYGYTF. The full variable domain, in which reference TRBV7-6 and TRBJ1-2 provide the parts outside the CDR3, is GAGVSQSPRYKVTKRGQDVALRCDPISGHVSLYWYRQALGQGPEFLTYFNYEAQQDKSGLPNDRFSAERPEGSISTLTIQRTEQRDSAMYRCASTNWTGVFYGYTFGSGTRLTVV.